This T cell receptor beta chain was retrieved from a study of T cells in Graves' hyperthyroidism and ophthalmopathy (dated by TCRdb to between 2018 and 2021). About the investigation overall: Peripheral blood samples were taken at the time of initial diagnosis, prior to any treatment. In addition, the study compared T-cell repertoires in thyroid tissue and in blood from over 5 Graves' hyperthyroidism patients. The roughly 94 discovery patients were randomly divided into training and test sets at a 7:3 ratio. TCR Vbeta CDR3 sequencing of fewer than 150 peripheral blood samples (43 ophthalmopathy, 75 or so hyperthyroidism and roughly 17 progressor patients) is reported in the paper. Prospective prediction of ophthalmopathy was tested in an independent validation cohort of 18 to 20 hyperthyroidism patients and 17 patients who later progressed to ophthalmopathy. After blood sampling, hyperthyroidism patients were treated with methimazole at a starting dose of 30 mg daily, and ophthalmopathy patients were treated with high-dose intravenous methylprednisolone. To identify TCR V-J signatures that set the groups apart, the researchers used a discovery cohort of more than 95 patients, made up of 40 to 45 with Graves' ophthalmopathy and about 55 with stable Graves' hyperthyroidism.

The study at large found these results: In cross-validation, a model built on a 13 V-J signature told ophthalmopathy apart from stable hyperthyroidism with roughly 87% sensitivity and approximately 81% specificity, and in testing the same model reached 80%/75%. Sample size was not statistically predetermined, and investigators were not blinded to group allocation. During validation, the model predicted progression to ophthalmopathy a median of about 5.9 months ahead of onset, with just under 71% sensitivity and 72.22% specificity. Most expanded thyroid clonotypes (frequency above 0.001) were also detected in blood, suggesting blood repertoires may reflect thyroid immune responses.

Stable Graves' hyperthyroidism was defined as no progression to ophthalmopathy during 18 months of follow-up. Hyperthyroidism patients were aged 18 to 65 years and newly diagnosed, with disease duration of less than 2 months. Any patient with an uncontrolled infection, another autoimmune disease, pregnancy or lactation was excluded. Diagnoses relied on clinical symptoms, serum thyroxine and TRAb, thyroid ultrasound and orbital computed tomography. PBMCs were isolated from about 10 ml of fresh peripheral blood by Ficoll-Paque density gradient centrifugation. Total RNA was extracted with Trizol reagent, and quality was checked on an Agilent 2100 Bioanalyzer. Amplification of TCR beta CDR3 regions was carried out from RNA transcripts. The first round of RT-PCR for the TCR CDR3 was performed with the HTBI primer set and the Qiagen OneStep RT-PCR kit. The libraries were constructed in a second round of multiplex PCR and then size-selected and purified. Paired-end sequencing of the libraries was performed with 100 bp reads on an Illumina HiSeq2000. On the study's bioinformatics: SOAPnuke was used to process the raw data, removing reads that contained adapters or uncalled bases, had a mean Phred below 15, or lacked an exact match to the constant primer or identifier. High-quality paired reads were merged using COPE v1.2.5, and each unique nucleotide sequence was defined as a clonotype. MiTCR v1.1 was used to align clonotypes to the IMGT TRBV, TRBD and TRBJ reference segments. Only V-J combinations with frequency above 0.0001, covering 99% to 99.2% of repertoires, were analysed. The TCS score was defined as the ratio of F50 (clonal expansion) to E x V (chaos), calculated using BLOSUM62-based TCRdist between CDR3 peptides within each V-J. Welch's t-statistics and random forest reduced roughly 540 V-J features to 13, which were used in a naive Bayes classifier (R e1071). TCRdb applied fastp at Q25 and MiXCR to the public reads, then kept only in-frame beta chains. Rows are unified per CDR3 protein, each entry keeping the most common DNA and genes. The V and J calls here are based on TCRdb, not the publication. In all, the sample holds more than 500,000 distinct CDR3 sequences, and 12% to 15% of those were seen once. The biggest ten clones account for around 13% of the sample.

Only a few counts were recorded for this clonotype. There is no known antigen for this receptor. The sample holds no much larger clone one base away, and base qualities are not on file. This TCR came from a woman between 35 and 50 years old with Graves' hyperthyroidism. Input material: blood.

The CDR3 reads CASSQSLGGNEKLFF. The DNA sequence is TGTGCCAGCAGCCAGAGTCTGGGGGGGAATGAAAAACTGTTTTTT. Recombination joined TRBV7-8 with TRBJ1-4; 5 matching bases give a weak D call of TRBD1. Sequences SGHVS (CDR1) and FQNEAQ (CDR2) are obtained from the germline V gene. The CDR3 numbers 15 residues from cysteine through phenylalanine. Only the CDR3 portion is preserved as DNA: 45 bases, with reading frame beginning at the first base. V is cut by 5 bases and J by 5 bases, and the space between the germline ends is 15 bases.